This TCR beta chain emerged from a study of OX40 agonist ivuxolimab in advanced cancers. Study-wide context: The treatment was a fully human IgG2 OX40 agonist, ivuxolimab. Head and neck, renal cell, melanoma or hepatocellular carcinoma were the cancers that dose-escalation patients had. Patients were under 90% male with ages roughly 23 to 90, mean approximately 62. Study outcomes and limitations: CD8+ T cells (on average) carried more expanded clones than CD4+ T cells.

The method was immunoSEQ multiplex PCR; TCRdb's version includes in-frame clones alone and lacks a portion of them. The table lists tens of thousands of clones, around 90% of them singletons. A remark on this clone: The antigen remains undetermined.

This CDR3 is built from 14 residues. V was clipped by 5 bases and J by 7 bases; unmatched bases: 10. CDR1 is LNHNV and CDR2 is YYDKDF in the germline V gene (reference sequence). The source was CD4+ or CD8+ T cells sorted from blood, collected in a trial of the OX40 agonist ivuxolimab. The sequence came from an adult with an advanced solid tumor such as melanoma, head and neck, liver or kidney cancer. The chain joins TRBV15 to TRBJ2-7; 8 nucleotides agree with TRBD2. The CDR3 protein is CATSVGRGVEEQYF. As DNA, the CDR3 is TGTGCCACCAGCGTCGGGAGGGGGGTTGAGGAGCAGTACTTC.